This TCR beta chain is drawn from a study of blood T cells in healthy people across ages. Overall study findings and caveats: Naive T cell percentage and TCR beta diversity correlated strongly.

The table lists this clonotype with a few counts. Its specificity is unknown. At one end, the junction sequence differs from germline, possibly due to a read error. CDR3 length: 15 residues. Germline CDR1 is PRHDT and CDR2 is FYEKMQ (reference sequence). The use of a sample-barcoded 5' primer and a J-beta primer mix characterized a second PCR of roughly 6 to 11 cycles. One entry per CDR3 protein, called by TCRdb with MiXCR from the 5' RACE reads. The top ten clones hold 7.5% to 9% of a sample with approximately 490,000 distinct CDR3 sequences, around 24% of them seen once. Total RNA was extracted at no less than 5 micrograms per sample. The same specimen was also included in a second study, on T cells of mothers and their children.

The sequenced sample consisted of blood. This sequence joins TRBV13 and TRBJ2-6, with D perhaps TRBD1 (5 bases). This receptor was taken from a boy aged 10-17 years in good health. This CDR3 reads CASSLGVSGANVPTF. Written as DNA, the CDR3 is TGTGCCAGCAGCTTAGGCGTCTCTGGGGCCAACGTCCCGACTTTC.